This section outlines one T cell receptor beta chain sequence together with its context. This clone showed up just a few times. Its antigen is unknown. Qualities for individual bases were not recorded, and no much larger clone is one base off. Donors were patients with melanoma. Receptors were amplified or captured by the immunoSEQ multiplex PCR assay. TCRdb obtained this table from immuneACCESS and retained in-frame rearrangements with V and J assigned. These tables miss some clones; where compared with another copy, unresolved V genes account for less than half of the shortfall, and the remainder is unexplained. This sample lists more than 10,000 clones; about 66% were detected once. The leading ten clones occupy around 14% of the sample. These data are taken from a study of CD4+ T cells in melanoma (dated by TCRdb to 2022 to 2024). Background for the entire study: Neoantigen-specific CD4+ T cells in human melanoma were what the study investigated.

Results and caveats for the whole study, not just this receptor: The report described a correlation between neoantigen-specific CD4+ T cells and the function of CD8+ T cells, macrophages and B cells. According to the report, neoantigen-specific CD4+ T cells in melanoma displayed diverse differentiation states.

This TCR came from a human donor with melanoma. Sequencing used cells from a culture (not recorded whether cultured in vitro).

The CDR3: CASSSGPQTGADGYTF. Read as DNA, the sequence is TGTGCCAGCAGCTCAGGACCCCAGACAGGGGCGGATGGCTACACCTTC. The chain couples TRBV11-2 to TRBJ1-2; 8 central nucleotides agree with TRBD1. Relative to germline, V is missing 4 bases and J is missing 6 bases, with 13 bases of the junction outside any gene match. Including the terminal cysteine and phenylalanine, the CDR3 comprises 16 residues. Only the CDR3 DNA stays, 48 bases, in frame from base 1. From a lookup of the germline V gene, CDR1 and CDR2 are SGHAT and FQNNGV. Outside the CDR3, residues come from the reference TRBV11-2 and TRBJ1-2 proteins, so the full variable domain is: EAGVAQSPRYKIIEKRQSVAFWCNPISGHATLYWYQQILGQGPKLLIQFQNNGVVDDSQLPKDRFSAERLKGVDSTLKIQPAKLEDSAVYLCASSSGPQTGADGYTFGSGTRLTVV.